This TCR beta chain was found in a study of T cells after somatic rescue of genetic block. This clone showed up just once. TCRdb's copy holds only in-frame clones and misses some; the assay was immunoSEQ multiplex PCR. The sample records 55,000 to 75,000 clones, 92% being singletons. This CDR3 region has 14 residues. J lost 2 bases, V lost 6 bases, and 3 bases had no gene match. Germline V gene lookup returns CDR1 SEHNR and CDR2 FQNEAQ (reference sequence). The sequenced sample was peripheral blood mononuclear cells (PBMCs). The chain couples TRBV7-9 to TRBJ2-7; 11 bases line up with TRBD2. The TCR comes from a man aged 35 to 55. The CDR3 region has the DNA TGTGCCAGCAGAGTTAGCGGGAGGGCCTACGAGCAGTACTTC. Protein product: CASRVSGRAYEQYF.